These 29 T cell receptor beta chains were sequenced from one sample in a study of regulatory dendritic cells for organ transplantation. The method was immunoSEQ multiplex PCR; TCRdb's version includes in-frame clones alone and lacks a portion of them. The sample shows under 50,000 clones, around 90% of them seen only once. The sequenced material came from naive CD8+ T cells from blood. Subset: CD45RA+ naive T cells. These receptors came from a human donor in good health.

The chain links TRBV9 to TRBJ2-7; 7 bases are shared with TRBD1. This CDR3 region has 16 residues. The V gene's germline CDR1 is SGDLS and CDR2 YYNGEE. V lost 4 bases, J lost 5 bases, and 15 bases stayed unmatched. The CDR3 protein is CASSSNYRGSGDEQYF. Here the CDR3 DNA reads TGTGCCAGCAGCTCGAATTACAGGGGTAGTGGCGACGAGCAGTACTTC.

The chain uses TRBV7-9 and TRBJ1-1; D not resolved. The length of the CDR3 is 12 residues. Germline assignment: CDR1 SEHNR and CDR2 FQNEAQ (reference sequence). V lost 4 bases and J lost 5, with 8 bases in between. The CDR3: CASSSGWTEAFF. CDR3 nucleotides: TGTGCCAGCAGCTCGGGGTGGACTGAAGCTTTCTTT. Complete variable domain (other parts from reference TRBV7-9 and TRBJ1-1): DTGVSQNPRHKITKRGQNVTFRCDPISEHNRLYWYRQTLGQGPEFLTYFQNEAQLEKSRLLSDRFSAERPKGSFSTLEIQRTEQGDSAMYLCASSSGWTEAFFGQGTRLTVV.

The chain is built from TRBV6-6 and TRBJ2-7; unclear D gene. Trimming stripped 6 bases from V and 3 bases from J, with 9 bases between. Germline CDR1 MNHNY, CDR2 SVGAGI (reference sequence). This CDR3 region has 12 residues. CDR3: CASSPQGYEQYF. DNA for the CDR3: TGTGCCAGCAGCCCCCAAGGCTACGAGCAGTACTTC.

This sequence joins TRBV7-2 and TRBJ1-1; 8 bases are shared with TRBD1. With V trimmed by 7 bases and J by 1 base, 11 bases remained unmatched. This CDR3 comprises 16 residues. Germline values: CDR1 SGHTA, CDR2 FQGNSA. CDR3: CASINRGQGANTEAFF. As DNA, the CDR3 is TGTGCCAGCATCAACCGAGGGCAGGGGGCGAACACTGAAGCTTTCTTT.

J is TRBJ2-1 and V is TRBV5-5, with 12 bases fitting TRBD1. Germline trimming cut 0 bases from V and 10 bases from J; bases unmatched to any gene: 8. CDR3 size: 16 residues. Per the germline V gene, CDR1 is SGHKS and CDR2 is YYEKEE (reference sequence). CDR3 region: CASSLVGTGGPREQFF. CDR3 sequence (DNA): TGTGCCAGCAGCTTGGTTGGGACAGGGGGCCCTAGGGAGCAGTTCTTC.

This chain connects TRBV19 to TRBJ1-2, with 8 bases matching TRBD1. J lost 4 bases, V lost 0 bases, and 10 bases had no gene match. Germline V gene sequence: CDR1 LNHDA, CDR2 SQIVND (reference sequence). CDR3 length: 17 residues. CDR3 sequence (DNA): TGTGCCAGTAGTATAGATCTTGAGACAGGGGCCAGCTATGGCTACACCTTC. Protein: CASSIDLETGASYGYTF.

The chain employs TRBV14 and TRBJ1-1, with unresolved D. The germline gives CDR1 SGHDN, CDR2 FVKESK. V lost 1 base to trimming and J lost 5 bases, with 8 bases between them. This CDR3 spans 13 amino acids. The CDR3 region has the DNA TGTGCCAGCAGCCAAGTTGGTGGGACTGAAGCTTTCTTT. Its protein is CASSQVGGTEAFF.

The sample holds one count of this clone. The gene calls are TRBV7-9 and TRBJ2-1, with no clear D. The V gene lost 1 base and the J gene lost 5 bases, with 3 bases spanning the gap. Per the germline V gene, CDR1 is SEHNR and CDR2 is FQNEAQ (reference sequence). The length of the CDR3 is 12 residues. CDR3 amino acids: CASSLGDNEQFF. Here the CDR3 DNA reads TGTGCCAGCAGCTTAGGAGACAATGAGCAGTTCTTC.

The rearrangement links TRBV28 to TRBJ2-1; 8 bases are a match to TRBD2. V was clipped by 2 bases and J by 13 bases; unmatched bases: 10. This CDR3 has 14 amino acids. The germline V gene encodes CDR1 MDHEN and CDR2 SYDVKM. The CDR3 nucleotides read TGTGCCAGCAGTTTAGTAGCGGGGAGTCCAGGACAGTTCTTC. This codes for CASSLVAGSPGQFF. Using reference TRBV28 and TRBJ2-1 for the parts outside the CDR3, the full variable domain is DVKVTQSSRYLVKRTGEKVFLECVQDMDHENMFWYRQDPGLGLRLIYFSYDVKMKEKGDIPEGYSVSREKKERFSLILESASTNQTSMYLCASSLVAGSPGQFFGPGTRLTVL.

V gene TRBV6-6 combines with J gene TRBJ1-5; no definite D call. The CDR3 consists of 14 residues. The germline V and J ends were trimmed by 4 bases and 6 bases, with 13 bases remaining between them. Germline loops: CDR1 MNHNY, CDR2 SVGAGI (reference sequence). The DNA of the CDR3 is TGTGCCAGCAGTTCGGAAGGGTCGAGTCAGCCCCAGCATTTT. Translating gives CASSSEGSSQPQHF.

This clone showed up just once. The genes are TRBV27 and TRBJ1-2, with TRBD1 matching 7 bases. CDR1 and CDR2 (germline): MNHEY, SMNVEV (reference sequence). J gave up 5 bases and V 3 bases, and 12 bases lay outside the gene matches. The CDR3 is 16 residues long. CDR3 residues: CASSFWTATGDYGYTF. The CDR3 nucleotides read TGTGCCAGCAGTTTCTGGACCGCAACAGGGGATTATGGCTACACCTTC.

CDR3 DNA sequence: TGTGCCAGCAGCGTAGATAGCGGGGGATCGAATGAGCAGTTCTTC. It encodes CASSVDSGGSNEQFF. The genes are TRBV9 and TRBJ2-1; 9 nucleotides match TRBD2. The CDR3 runs to 15 residues. Trimming removed 0 bases from V and 7 bases from J; junction bases left unmatched: 5. The V gene's germline CDR1 is SGDLS and CDR2 YYNGEE.

This clone was found once. The gene calls are TRBV19 and TRBJ2-2; a weak D match, TRBD1 (6 bases). This CDR3 comprises 15 residues. Per germline, CDR1 LNHDA and CDR2 SQIVND (reference sequence). Trimming removed 3 bases at V and 1 base at J, with 9 bases between. The CDR3 DNA is TGTGCCAGTAGTATTCAGGGGTGGAACACCGGGGAGCTGTTTTTT. Its protein is CASSIQGWNTGELFF. The full variable domain, rest sourced from reference TRBV19 and TRBJ2-2, is DGGITQSPKYLFRKEGQNVTLSCEQNLNHDAMYWYRQDPGQGLRLIYYSQIVNDFQKGDIAEGYSVSREKKESFPLTVTSAQKNPTAFYLCASSIQGWNTGELFFGEGSRLTVL.

The chain joins TRBV12-5 to TRBJ2-1, with D possibly called TRBD1 or TRBD2 (6 bases each). Germline-derived CDR1 and CDR2 are LGHNT and FRNRAP. Trimming pared 3 bases from V and 6 bases from J, leaving 18 bases between. The CDR3 has 16 residues. The CDR3 here is CASGFDPRGRSNEQFF. The CDR3 nucleotides read TGTGCTAGTGGTTTCGATCCCCGGGGGCGGTCCAATGAGCAGTTCTTC. Filled out from reference TRBV12-5 and TRBJ2-1, the complete variable domain reads DARVTQTPRHKVTEMGQEVTMRCQPILGHNTVFWYRQTMMQGLELLAYFRNRAPLDDSGMPKDRFSAEMPDATLATLKIQPSEPRDSAVYFCASGFDPRGRSNEQFFGPGTRLTVL.

The CDR3 DNA is TGTGCCATCAGTGAGCGGGACAGGGGCTTCGATGGCTACACCTTC. It yields the protein CAISERDRGFDGYTF. The chain employs TRBV10-3 and TRBJ1-2; 10 nucleotides agree with TRBD1. The germline CDR1 and CDR2 sequences are ENHRY and SYGVKD. V shed 2 bases, J shed 6 bases, and the junction held 6 bases outside the gene matches. The CDR3 loop spans 15 amino acids.

This rearrangement joins TRBV5-1 to TRBJ2-2; weak D call: TRBD1 (5 bases). This CDR3 comprises 16 residues. Trimming shortened V by 7 bases and J by 6 bases, and 22 bases separated the two germline ends. Germline CDR1 SGHRS, CDR2 YFSETQ. In DNA, the CDR3 is TGCGCCAGCGTGCTGGGTGAGGACATTACCCCCGGGGAGCTGTTTTTT. Translating gives CASVLGEDITPGELFF. Full variable domain (rest looked up from reference TRBV5-1 and TRBJ2-2): KAGVTQTPRYLIKTRGQQVTLSCSPISGHRSVSWYQQTPGQGLQFLFEYFSETQRNKGNFPGRFSGRQFSNSRSEMNVSTLELGDSALYLCASVLGEDITPGELFFGEGSRLTVL.

The chain employs TRBV4-3 and TRBJ2-1; 8 nucleotides match TRBD2. Germline CDR1 and CDR2: LGHNA and YSLEER. With V trimmed by 4 bases and J by 4 bases, 6 bases remained unmatched. The CDR3 is 15 amino acids. Here the CDR3 DNA reads TGCGCCAGCAGCCTCACTAGCGGCCCATACAATGAGCAGTTCTTC. This translates into CASSLTSGPYNEQFF.

This chain connects TRBV2 to TRBJ2-1; 8 nucleotides match TRBD1. With 6 bases clipped from V and 5 bases from J, the junction kept 12 bases outside the gene matches. This CDR3 spans 16 amino acids. The germline V gene has CDR1 SNHLY and CDR2 FYNNEI. CDR3 sequence: CASRDFGDRMNNEQFF. The CDR3 nucleotides read TGTGCCAGCAGGGACTTCGGGGACAGGATGAACAATGAGCAGTTCTTC.

A single count supports this clone. The genes are TRBV9 and TRBJ2-1; D remains unclear. Germline-derived CDR1 and CDR2 are SGDLS and YYNGEE. This CDR3 spans 13 amino acids. V lost 4 bases, J lost 9 bases, and 14 bases lay in between. CDR3 amino acids: CASSPGGFGEQFF. CDR3 DNA sequence: TGTGCCAGCAGCCCGGGCGGCTTTGGTGAGCAGTTCTTC.

The rearrangement uses TRBV29-1 and TRBJ2-1, with 10 bases lining up with TRBD2. The length of the CDR3 is 15 residues. Germline V CDR1 and CDR2: SQVTM, ANQGSEA. V dropped 7 bases and J dropped 1; count of bases not matched to a gene: 7. CDR3 region: CSAVLAGASYNEQFF. The CDR3 nucleotides read TGCAGCGCCGTCCTAGCGGGAGCATCCTACAATGAGCAGTTCTTC.

This chain uses TRBV5-8 with TRBJ2-7, with no clear D. The CDR3 sequence is 13 residues long. Trimming shortened V by 8 bases and J by 4 bases, and 16 bases separated the two germline ends. Germline lookup yields CDR1 SGHTS and CDR2 YDEGEE. CDR3 in amino acids: CASPLGNKYEQYF. The CDR3 DNA sequence: TGTGCCAGTCCCCTAGGTAACAAGTACGAGCAGTACTTC.

As DNA, the CDR3 is TGTGCCAGCAGTTTCGGGACAGGGGGCGTCTGGGTTGTGGGGGCAGATACGCAGTATTTT. Its protein product is CASSFGTGGVWVVGADTQYF. This chain links TRBV27 with TRBJ2-3, with 12 bases that match TRBD1. The CDR3 consists of 20 residues. V was pared by 3 bases and J by 4 bases, with 17 bases of the junction left unmatched. CDR1 is MNHEY, CDR2 SMNVEV, per germline (reference sequence).

The V gene is TRBV4-1, the J gene TRBJ2-1; D is perhaps TRBD2 (6 bases). The CDR3 sequence is 13 residues long. Germline values: CDR1 MGHRA, CDR2 YSYEKL. V was clipped by 4 bases and J by 8 bases, with 12 bases between them. The CDR3 here is CASSPGLFDEQFF. The CDR3 region has the DNA TGCGCCAGCAGCCCGGGACTCTTTGATGAGCAGTTCTTC.

The V gene is TRBV4-1, the J gene TRBJ1-1; possibly TRBD1 for D (5 bases). Germline V gene sequence: CDR1 MGHRA, CDR2 YSYEKL. The V gene lost 1 base and the J gene lost 7 bases, with 16 bases spanning the gap. The CDR3 is made up of 15 amino acids. The CDR3 region is CASSQGRGGEREAFF. The CDR3 bases are TGCGCCAGCAGCCAAGGGCGAGGAGGGGAACGTGAAGCTTTCTTT.

This chain joins TRBV27 and TRBJ2-2; D unresolved. This CDR3 has 11 residues. The ends were cut back, 1 base at V and 8 bases at J, with 2 bases in the middle. The V gene's germline CDR1 is MNHEY and CDR2 SMNVEV (reference sequence). CDR3 bases: TGTGCCAGCAGTTTATTTGGGGAGCTGTTTTTT. Translated: CASSLFGELFF.

This chain links TRBV29-1 with TRBJ2-7; perhaps TRBD1 as D (5 bases). The CDR3 has 15 residues. Trimming took off 4 bases at V and 3 bases at J, with 19 bases between the two ends. Germline V gene data show CDR1 as SQVTM and CDR2 as ANQGSEA. This chain's CDR3 is CSVGGSGAKRYEQYF. Written as DNA, the CDR3 is TGCAGCGTTGGGGGCTCTGGGGCCAAACGCTACGAGCAGTACTTC.

The CDR3 nucleotides are TGTGCCACCAGCAGAGACTGGGACAGTCAAGAGACCCAGTACTTC. This codes for CATSRDWDSQETQYF. The chain is built from TRBV15 and TRBJ2-5, with 7 bases lining up with TRBD1. This CDR3 has 15 amino acids. Germline CDR1 LNHNV, CDR2 YYDKDF (reference sequence). The V segment lost 0 bases and the J segment 2 bases; nucleotides outside the gene matches: 3.

V gene TRBV2 combines with J gene TRBJ2-1; D is ambiguous. Germline V gene lookup returns CDR1 SNHLY and CDR2 FYNNEI. V dropped 3 bases and J dropped 4 bases, with 19 bases sitting between them. The CDR3 runs 17 residues. In nucleotides, the CDR3 is TGTGCCAGCAGTGAGAGGTACGGTACGGGTCCGTACAATGAGCAGTTCTTC. It translates to CASSERYGTGPYNEQFF.

The rearrangement joins TRBV7-2 to TRBJ2-5; TRBD2 aligns across 8 bases. Germline trimming cut 2 bases from V and 5 bases from J; bases unmatched to any gene: 7. The CDR3 is 15 residues long. CDR1 SGHTA and CDR2 FQGNSA come from the germline V gene. The CDR3 sequence is CASSLTGGVRETQYF. The CDR3 DNA reads as TGTGCCAGCAGCTTAACCGGGGGGGTTAGGGAGACCCAGTACTTC.